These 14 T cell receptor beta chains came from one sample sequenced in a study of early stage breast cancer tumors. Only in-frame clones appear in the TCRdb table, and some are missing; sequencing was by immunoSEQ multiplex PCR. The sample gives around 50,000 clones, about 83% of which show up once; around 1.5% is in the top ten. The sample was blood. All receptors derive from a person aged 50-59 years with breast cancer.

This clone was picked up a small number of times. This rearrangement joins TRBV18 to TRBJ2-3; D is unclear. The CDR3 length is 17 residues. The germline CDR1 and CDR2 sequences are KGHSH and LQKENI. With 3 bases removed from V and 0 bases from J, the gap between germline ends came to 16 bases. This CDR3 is CASSPPRVAESTDTQYF. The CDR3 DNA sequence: TGTGCCAGCTCACCCCCTCGGGTTGCGGAGAGCACAGATACGCAGTATTTT.

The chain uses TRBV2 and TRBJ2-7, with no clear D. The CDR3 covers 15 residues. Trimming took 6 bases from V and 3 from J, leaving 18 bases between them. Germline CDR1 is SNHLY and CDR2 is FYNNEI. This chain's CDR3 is CASSPRKGSLYEQYF. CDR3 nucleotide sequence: TGTGCCAGCAGCCCACGTAAGGGATCCCTCTACGAGCAGTACTTC.

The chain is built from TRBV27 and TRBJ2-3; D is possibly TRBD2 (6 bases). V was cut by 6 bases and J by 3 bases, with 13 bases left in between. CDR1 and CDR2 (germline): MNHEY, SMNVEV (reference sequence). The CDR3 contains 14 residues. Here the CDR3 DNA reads TGTGCCAGCAGAGATTGGCGGGGTACAGATACGCAGTATTTT. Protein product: CASRDWRGTDTQYF.

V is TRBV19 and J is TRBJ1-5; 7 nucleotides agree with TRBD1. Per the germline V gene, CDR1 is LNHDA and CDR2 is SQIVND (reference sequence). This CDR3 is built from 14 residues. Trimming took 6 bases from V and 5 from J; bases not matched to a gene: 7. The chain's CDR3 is CASRRQGGDQPQHF. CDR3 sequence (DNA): TGTGCCAGTAGAAGACAGGGAGGGGATCAGCCCCAGCATTTT.

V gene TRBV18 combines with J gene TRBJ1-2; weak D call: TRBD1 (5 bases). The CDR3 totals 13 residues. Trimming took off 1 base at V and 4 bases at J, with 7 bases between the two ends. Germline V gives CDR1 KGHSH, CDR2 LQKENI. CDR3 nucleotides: TGTGCCAGCTCACCACAGGGGCGCTATGGCTACACCTTC. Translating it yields CASSPQGRYGYTF.

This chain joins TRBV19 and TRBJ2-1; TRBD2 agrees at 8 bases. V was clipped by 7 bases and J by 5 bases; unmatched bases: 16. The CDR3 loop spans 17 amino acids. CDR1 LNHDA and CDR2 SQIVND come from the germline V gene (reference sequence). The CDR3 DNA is TGTGCCAGTAAGGCTAGCGGGTCCGTCCCTTTAAACAATGAGCAGTTCTTC. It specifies CASKASGSVPLNNEQFF.

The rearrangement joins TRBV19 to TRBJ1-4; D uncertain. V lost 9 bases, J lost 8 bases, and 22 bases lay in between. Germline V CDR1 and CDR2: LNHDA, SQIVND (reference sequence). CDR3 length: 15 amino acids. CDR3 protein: CARNSRNRKGEKLFF. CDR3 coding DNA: TGTGCCAGGAACAGCCGTAATAGAAAAGGGGAAAAACTGTTTTTT.

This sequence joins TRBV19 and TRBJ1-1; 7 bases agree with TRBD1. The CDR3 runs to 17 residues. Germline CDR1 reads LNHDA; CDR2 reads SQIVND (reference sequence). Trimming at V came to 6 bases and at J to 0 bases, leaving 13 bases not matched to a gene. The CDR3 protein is CASSKIGDSFMNTEAFF. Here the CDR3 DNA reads TGTGCCAGTAGCAAAATAGGGGACAGTTTCATGAACACTGAAGCTTTCTTT.

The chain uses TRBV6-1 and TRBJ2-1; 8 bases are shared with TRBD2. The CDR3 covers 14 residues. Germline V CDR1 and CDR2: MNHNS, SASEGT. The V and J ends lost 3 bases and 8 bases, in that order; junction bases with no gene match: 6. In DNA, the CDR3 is TGTGCCAGCAGTGACAGCGGGAGAGGCGATGAGCAGTTCTTC. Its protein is CASSDSGRGDEQFF.

The CDR3 bases are TGTGCCAGCAGGACACGCGGCGCTGAAGCTTTCTTT. It yields the protein CASRTRGAEAFF. This chain links TRBV6-1 with TRBJ1-1, with D unclear. CDR1 and CDR2 (germline): MNHNS, SASEGT. This CDR3 comprises 12 residues. With 6 bases removed from V and 6 bases from J, the gap between germline ends came to 11 bases.

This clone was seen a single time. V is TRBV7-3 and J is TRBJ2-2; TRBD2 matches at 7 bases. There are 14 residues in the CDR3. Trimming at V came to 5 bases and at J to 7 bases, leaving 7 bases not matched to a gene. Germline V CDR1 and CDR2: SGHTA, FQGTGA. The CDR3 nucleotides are TGTGCCAGCAGCGGCGCGGGAGCGGGCGGGGAGCTGTTTTTT. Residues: CASSGAGAGGELFF.

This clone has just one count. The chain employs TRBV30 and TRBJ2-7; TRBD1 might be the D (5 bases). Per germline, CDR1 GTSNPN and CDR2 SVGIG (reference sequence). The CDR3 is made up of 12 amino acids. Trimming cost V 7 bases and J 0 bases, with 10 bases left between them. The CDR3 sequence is CALQAPSYEQYF. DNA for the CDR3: TGTGCCTTACAGGCGCCCTCCTACGAGCAGTACTTC.

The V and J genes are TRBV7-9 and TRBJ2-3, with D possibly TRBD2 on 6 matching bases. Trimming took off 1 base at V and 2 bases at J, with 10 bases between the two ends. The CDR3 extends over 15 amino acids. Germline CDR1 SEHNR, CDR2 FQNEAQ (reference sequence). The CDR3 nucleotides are TGTGCCAGCAGCTTAGGGGGCGGGGCCACAGATACGCAGTATTTT. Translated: CASSLGGGATDTQYF.

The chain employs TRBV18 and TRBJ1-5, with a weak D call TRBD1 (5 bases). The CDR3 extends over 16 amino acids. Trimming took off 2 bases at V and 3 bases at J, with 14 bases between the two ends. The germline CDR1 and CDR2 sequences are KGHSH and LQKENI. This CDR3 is CASSPSIGGINQPQHF. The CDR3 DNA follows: TGTGCCAGCTCACCAAGTATCGGGGGGATCAATCAGCCCCAGCATTTT.